This T cell receptor beta chain was observed in a study of T cell changes during pregnancy in multiple sclerosis. The table came from immunoSEQ multiplex PCR; TCRdb's copy has only in-frame clones and leaves some out. The sample has around 35,000 clones; 90% are singletons. V lost 6 bases to trimming and J lost 1 base, with 6 bases between them. Germline V CDR1 and CDR2: LNHDA, SQIVND (reference sequence). This CDR3 is built from 12 residues. The sequence was obtained from a female donor with multiple sclerosis, enrolled in a pregnancy study. This chain joins TRBV19 and TRBJ1-1; a weak D match, TRBD1 (5 bases). This specimen consisted of CD8+ T cells from peripheral blood mononuclear cells, obtained after pregnancy. CDR3 in DNA: TGTGCCAGTAGCACAGGGAACACTGAAGCTTTCTTT. It translates to CASSTGNTEAFF.